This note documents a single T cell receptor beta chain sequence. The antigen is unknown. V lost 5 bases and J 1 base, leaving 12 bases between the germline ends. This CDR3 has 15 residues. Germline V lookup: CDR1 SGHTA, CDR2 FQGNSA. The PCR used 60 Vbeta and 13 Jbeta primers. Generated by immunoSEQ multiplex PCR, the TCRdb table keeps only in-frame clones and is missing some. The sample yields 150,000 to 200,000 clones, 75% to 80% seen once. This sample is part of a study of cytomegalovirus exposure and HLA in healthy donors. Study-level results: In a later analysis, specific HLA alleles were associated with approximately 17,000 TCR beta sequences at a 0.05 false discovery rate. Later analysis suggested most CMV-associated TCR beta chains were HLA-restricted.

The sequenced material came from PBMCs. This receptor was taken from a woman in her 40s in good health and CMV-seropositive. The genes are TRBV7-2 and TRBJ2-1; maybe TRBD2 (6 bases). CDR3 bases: TGTGCCAGCAGCCCCCCCGGGAGATCCTACAATGAGCAGTTCTTC. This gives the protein CASSPPGRSYNEQFF.